The present TCR beta chain was sequenced within a study of beta chain features in type 1 diabetes. Overall study results and limits: Here, the possible influence of HLA type (on TCRB rearrangement) remained unresolved. People with Type 1 diabetes carried modestly yet significantly shorter TCRB CDR3s in all four CD4+ subsets. Amplification by PCR could prefer shorter templates, with the same effect in patients and controls.

As regards this clone: Its antigen is unknown.

cDNA synthesis used the whole RNA isolate, giving expressed TCRB sequences. An average approximately 3.3 million reads came from naive, central memory and regulatory T cell samples. Only in-frame clones appear in the TCRdb table, and some are missing; sequencing was by immunoSEQ multiplex PCR. Counted here are a few hundred thousand clones, 13% to 15% occurring once; the ten biggest clones make up more than 0.015%. CDR1 is MDHEN, CDR2 SYDVKM, per germline. This CDR3 comprises 16 residues. Trimming pared 5 bases from V and 4 bases from J, leaving 19 bases between. Each sorted fraction was over 95% pure.

The source is a man aged 25-40 years with type 1 diabetes. The sequenced sample was naive CD4+ T cells from blood. V gene TRBV28 combines with J gene TRBJ2-3; D may be TRBD2 (5 bases). The CDR3 protein is CASSPAERAGADTQYF. In nucleotides, the CDR3 is TGTGCCAGCAGTCCAGCGGAGAGGGCCGGGGCAGATACGCAGTATTTT.